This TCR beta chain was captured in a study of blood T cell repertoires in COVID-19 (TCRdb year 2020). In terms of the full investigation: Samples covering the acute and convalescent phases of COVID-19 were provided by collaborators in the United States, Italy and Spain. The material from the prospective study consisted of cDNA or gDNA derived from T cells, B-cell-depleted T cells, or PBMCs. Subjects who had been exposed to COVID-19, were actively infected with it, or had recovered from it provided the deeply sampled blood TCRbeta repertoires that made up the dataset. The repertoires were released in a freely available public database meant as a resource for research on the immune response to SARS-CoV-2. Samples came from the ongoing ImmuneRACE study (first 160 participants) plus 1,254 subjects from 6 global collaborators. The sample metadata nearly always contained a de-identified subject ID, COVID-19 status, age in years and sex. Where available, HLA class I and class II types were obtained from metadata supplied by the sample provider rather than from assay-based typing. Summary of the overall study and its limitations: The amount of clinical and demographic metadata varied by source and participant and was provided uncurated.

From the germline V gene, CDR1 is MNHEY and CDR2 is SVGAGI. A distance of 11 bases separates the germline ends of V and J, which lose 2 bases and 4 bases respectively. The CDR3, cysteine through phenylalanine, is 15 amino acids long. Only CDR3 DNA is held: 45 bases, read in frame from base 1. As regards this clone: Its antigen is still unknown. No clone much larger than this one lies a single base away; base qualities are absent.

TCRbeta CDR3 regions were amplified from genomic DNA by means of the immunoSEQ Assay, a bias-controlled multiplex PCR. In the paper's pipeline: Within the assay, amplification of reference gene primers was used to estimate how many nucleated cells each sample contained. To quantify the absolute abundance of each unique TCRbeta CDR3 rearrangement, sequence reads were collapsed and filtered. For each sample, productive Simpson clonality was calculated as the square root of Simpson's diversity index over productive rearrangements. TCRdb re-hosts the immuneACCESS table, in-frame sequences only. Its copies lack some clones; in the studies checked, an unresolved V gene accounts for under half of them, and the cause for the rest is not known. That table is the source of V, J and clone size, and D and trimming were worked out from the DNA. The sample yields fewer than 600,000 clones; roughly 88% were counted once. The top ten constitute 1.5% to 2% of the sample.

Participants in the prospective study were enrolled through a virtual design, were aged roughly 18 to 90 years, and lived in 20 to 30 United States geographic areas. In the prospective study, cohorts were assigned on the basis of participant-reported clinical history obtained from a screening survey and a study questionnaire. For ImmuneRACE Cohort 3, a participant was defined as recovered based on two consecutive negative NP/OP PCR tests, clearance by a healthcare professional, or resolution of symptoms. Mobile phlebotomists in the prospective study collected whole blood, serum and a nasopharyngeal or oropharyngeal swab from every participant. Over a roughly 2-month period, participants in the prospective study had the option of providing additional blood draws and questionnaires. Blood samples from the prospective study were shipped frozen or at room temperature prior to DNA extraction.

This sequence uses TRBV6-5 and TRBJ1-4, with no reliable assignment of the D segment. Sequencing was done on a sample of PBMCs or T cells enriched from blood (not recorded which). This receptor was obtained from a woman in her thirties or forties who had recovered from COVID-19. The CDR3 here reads CASSYQSGLNEKLFF. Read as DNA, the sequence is TGTGCCAGCAGTTACCAGTCGGGTCTTAATGAAAAACTGTTTTTT.